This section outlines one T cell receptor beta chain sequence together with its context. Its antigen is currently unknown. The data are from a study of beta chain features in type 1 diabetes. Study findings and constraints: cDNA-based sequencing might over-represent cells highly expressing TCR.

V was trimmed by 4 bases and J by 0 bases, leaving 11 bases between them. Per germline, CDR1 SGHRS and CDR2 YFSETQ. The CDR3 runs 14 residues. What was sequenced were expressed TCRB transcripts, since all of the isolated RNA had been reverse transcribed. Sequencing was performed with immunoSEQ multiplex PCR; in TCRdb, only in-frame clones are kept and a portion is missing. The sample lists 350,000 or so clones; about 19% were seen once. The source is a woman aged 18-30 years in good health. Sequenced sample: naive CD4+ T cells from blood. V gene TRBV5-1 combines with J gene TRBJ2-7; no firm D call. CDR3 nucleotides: TGCGCCAGCAGCCCTCGCCAGGCCTCCTACGAGCAGTACTTC. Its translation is CASSPRQASYEQYF.